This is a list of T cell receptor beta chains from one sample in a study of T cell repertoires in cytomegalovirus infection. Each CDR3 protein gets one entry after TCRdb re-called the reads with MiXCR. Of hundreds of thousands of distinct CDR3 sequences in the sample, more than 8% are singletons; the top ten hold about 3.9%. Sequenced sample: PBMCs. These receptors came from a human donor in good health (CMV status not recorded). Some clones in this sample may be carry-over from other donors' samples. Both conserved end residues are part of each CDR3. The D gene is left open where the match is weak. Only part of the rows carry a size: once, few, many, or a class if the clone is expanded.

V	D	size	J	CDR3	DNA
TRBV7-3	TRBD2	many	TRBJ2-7	CASSLLAGGTYEQYF	TGTGCCAGCAGCTTACTAGCGGGGGGGACCTACGAGCAGTACTTC
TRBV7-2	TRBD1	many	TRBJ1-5	CASSLGWDRKNQPQHF	TGTGCCAGCAGCTTAGGTTGGGACAGAAAAAATCAGCCCCAGCATTTT
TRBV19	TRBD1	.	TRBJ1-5	CASIGTVNQPQHF	TGTGCCAGTATTGGGACAGTGAATCAGCCCCAGCATTTT
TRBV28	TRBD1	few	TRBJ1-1	CASSSGGENTEAFF	TGTGCCAGCAGTTCAGGGGGCGAGAACACTGAAGCTTTCTTT
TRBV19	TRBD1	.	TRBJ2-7	CASSQSGTGIYEQYF	TGTGCCAGTAGCCAATCCGGGACAGGGATCTACGAGCAGTACTTC
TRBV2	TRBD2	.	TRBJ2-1	CASSGSLTSGIYEQFF	TGTGCCAGCAGTGGGAGTCTGACTAGCGGGATCTATGAGCAGTTCTTC
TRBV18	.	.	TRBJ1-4	CASSLAQNEKLFF	TGTGCCAGCTCACTCGCACAAAATGAAAAACTGTTTTTT
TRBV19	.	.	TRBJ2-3	CASTSSSDSGWITQYF	TGTGCCAGTACCTCATCGTCGGACTCCGGGTGGATTACGCAGTATTTT
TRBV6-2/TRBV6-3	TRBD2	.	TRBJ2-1	CASSLPRTSFYNEQFF	TGTGCCAGCAGCCTACCCCGGACTAGCTTCTACAATGAGCAGTTCTTC
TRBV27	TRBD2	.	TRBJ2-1	CASRPLADNNEQFF	TGTGCCAGCAGACCTCTAGCGGATAACAATGAGCAGTTCTTC
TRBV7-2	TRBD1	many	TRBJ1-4	CASSRDREAEKLFF	TGTGCCAGCAGCCGGGACAGGGAAGCTGAAAAACTGTTTTTT
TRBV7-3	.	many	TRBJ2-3	CASSSLPDSTDTQYF	TGTGCCAGCAGCTCGCTGCCGGACAGCACAGATACGCAGTATTTT
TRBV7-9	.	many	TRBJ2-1	CASSLSGVLEQFF	TGTGCCAGCAGCTTATCAGGGGTCCTTGAGCAGTTCTTC
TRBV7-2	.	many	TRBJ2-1	CASSPLGRGLNEQFF	TGTGCCAGCAGCCCACTAGGCCGCGGACTCAATGAGCAGTTCTTC
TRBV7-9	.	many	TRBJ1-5	CASSLTYNQPQHF	TGTGCCAGCAGTTTGACGTACAATCAGCCCCAGCATTTT
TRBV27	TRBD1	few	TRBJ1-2	CASSTGGYGYTF	TGTGCCAGCAGTACAGGGGGCTATGGCTACACCTTC
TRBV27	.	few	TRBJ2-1	CASSTPQRAHNEQFF	TGTGCCAGCAGTACCCCCCAGCGGGCCCACAATGAGCAGTTCTTC
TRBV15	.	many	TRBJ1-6	CATSRAQENSPLHF	TGTGCCACCAGCAGAGCACAGGAAAATTCACCCCTCCACTTT
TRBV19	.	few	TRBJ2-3	CASSIGPGPGTDTQYF	TGTGCCAGTAGTATAGGACCGGGCCCTGGCACAGATACGCAGTATTTT
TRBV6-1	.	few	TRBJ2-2	CASSEGGELFF	TGTGCCAGCAGTGAGGGCGGGGAGCTGTTTTTT
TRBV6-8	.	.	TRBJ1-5	CASRRGNQPQHF	TGTGCCAGCAGGCGCGGGAATCAGCCCCAGCATTTT
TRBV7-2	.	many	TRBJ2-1	CASSLFRGNEQFF	TGTGCCAGCAGTCTTTTTAGGGGGAATGAGCAGTTCTTC